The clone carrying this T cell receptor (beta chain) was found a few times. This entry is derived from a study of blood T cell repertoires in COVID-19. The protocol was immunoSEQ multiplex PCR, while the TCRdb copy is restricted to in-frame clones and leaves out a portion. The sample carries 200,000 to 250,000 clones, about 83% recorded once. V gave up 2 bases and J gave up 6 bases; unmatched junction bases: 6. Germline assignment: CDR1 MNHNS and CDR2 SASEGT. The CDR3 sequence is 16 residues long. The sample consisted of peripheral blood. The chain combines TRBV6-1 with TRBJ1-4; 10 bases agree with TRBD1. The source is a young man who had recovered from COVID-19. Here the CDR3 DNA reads TGTGCCAGCAGTGAATTACCGGGACAGGGGTATGAAAAACTGTTTTTT. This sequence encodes CASSELPGQGYEKLFF.